This TCR beta chain appears in the sequencing data of a study of a mutant IDH1 vaccine in newly diagnosed glioma. Across the study: V12 corresponded to week 35 and V13 to week 47. Study results and caveats: Detectable vaccine-induced immune responses arose in 80% to 95% of patients.

Here immunoSEQ multiplex PCR was the method, and the copy in TCRdb shows in-frame clones only, minus some. The sample gives tens of thousands of clones, under 90% of which show up once; around 0.77% is in the top ten. Germline V gene data show CDR1 as DFQATT and CDR2 as SNEGSKA (reference sequence). This CDR3 has 11 residues. A word on this clone: Its antigen is still unknown.

As for time point: week 47, end of study. With topical imiquimod, each dose of the vaccine consisted of 300 ug of mutant IDH1 20-mer peptide. Scheduled for weeks 1, 3, 5, 7, 11, 15, 19 and 23, eight vaccinations were given to patients. The sample in question was PBMCs, obtained from a glioma patient whose treatment included an IDH1 peptide vaccine. This receptor was identified in a woman aged 45-60 years with glioma. The chain is built from TRBV20-1 and TRBJ1-4, with D possibly matching TRBD1 (5 bases). The CDR3 region is CSPSGAEKLFF. CDR3 sequence (DNA): TGCAGCCCTTCTGGGGCTGAAAAACTGTTTTTT.